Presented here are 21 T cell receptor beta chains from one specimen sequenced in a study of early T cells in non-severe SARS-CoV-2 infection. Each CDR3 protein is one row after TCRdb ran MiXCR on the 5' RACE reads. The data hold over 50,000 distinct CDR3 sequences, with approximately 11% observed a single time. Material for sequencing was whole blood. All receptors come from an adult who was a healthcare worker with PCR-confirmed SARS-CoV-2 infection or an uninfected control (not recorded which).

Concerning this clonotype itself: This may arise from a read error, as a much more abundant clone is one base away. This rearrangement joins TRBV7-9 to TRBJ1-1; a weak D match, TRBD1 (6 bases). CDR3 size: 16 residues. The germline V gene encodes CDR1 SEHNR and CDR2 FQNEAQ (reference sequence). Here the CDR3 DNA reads TGTGCCACCAGCTTTCCGACAGGAGGGATGAACACTGAAGCTTTCTTT. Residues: CATSFPTGGMNTEAFF. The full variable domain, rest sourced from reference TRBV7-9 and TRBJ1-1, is DTGVSQNPRHKITKRGQNVTFRCDPISEHNRLYWYRQTLGQGPEFLTYFQNEAQLEKSRLLSDRFSAERPKGSFSTLEIQRTEQGDSAMYLCATSFPTGGMNTEAFFGQGTRLTVV.

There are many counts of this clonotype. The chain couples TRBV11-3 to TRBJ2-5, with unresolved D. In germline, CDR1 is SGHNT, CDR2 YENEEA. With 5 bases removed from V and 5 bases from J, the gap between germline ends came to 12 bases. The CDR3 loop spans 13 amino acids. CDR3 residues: CASSPPTGETQYF. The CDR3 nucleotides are TGTGCCAGCAGCCCCCCGACGGGCGAGACCCAGTACTTC.

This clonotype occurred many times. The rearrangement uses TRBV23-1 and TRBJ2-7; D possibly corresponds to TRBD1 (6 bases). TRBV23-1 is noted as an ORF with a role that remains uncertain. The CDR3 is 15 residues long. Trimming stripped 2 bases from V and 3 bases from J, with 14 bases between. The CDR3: CASSQPTPGDYEQYF. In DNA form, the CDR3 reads TGCGCCAGCAGTCAACCCACCCCAGGGGACTACGAGCAGTACTTC.

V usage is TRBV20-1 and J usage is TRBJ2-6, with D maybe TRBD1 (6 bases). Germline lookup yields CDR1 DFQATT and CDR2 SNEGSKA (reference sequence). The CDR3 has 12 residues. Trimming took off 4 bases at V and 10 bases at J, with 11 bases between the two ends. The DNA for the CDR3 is TGCAGTGCTATTAGACAGGATAACGTCCTGACTTTC. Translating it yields CSAIRQDNVLTF.

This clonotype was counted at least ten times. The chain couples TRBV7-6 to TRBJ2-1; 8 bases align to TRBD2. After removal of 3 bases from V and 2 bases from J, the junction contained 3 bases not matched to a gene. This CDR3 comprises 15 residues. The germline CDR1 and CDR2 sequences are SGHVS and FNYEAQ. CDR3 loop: CASSFSGGPYNEQFF. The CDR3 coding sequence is TGTGCCAGCAGCTTCAGCGGGGGCCCCTACAATGAGCAGTTCTTC.

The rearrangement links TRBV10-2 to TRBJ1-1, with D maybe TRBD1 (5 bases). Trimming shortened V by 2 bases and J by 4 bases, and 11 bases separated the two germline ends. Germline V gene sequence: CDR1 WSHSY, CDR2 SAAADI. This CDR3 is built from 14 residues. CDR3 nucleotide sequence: TGCGCCAGCAGTGAGATAAGAGGGGTCACTGAAGCTTTCTTT. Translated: CASSEIRGVTEAFF.

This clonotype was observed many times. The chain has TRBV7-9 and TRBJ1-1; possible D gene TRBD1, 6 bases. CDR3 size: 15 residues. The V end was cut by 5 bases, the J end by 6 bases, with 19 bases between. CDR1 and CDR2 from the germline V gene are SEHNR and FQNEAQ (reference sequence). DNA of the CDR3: TGTGCCAGCAGCAATGTTCAACAGGGTAGGGCTGAAGCTTTCTTT. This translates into CASSNVQQGRAEAFF.

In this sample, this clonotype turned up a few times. The CDR3 sequence is CSAGERGSIDTQYF. The CDR3 DNA sequence: TGCAGTGCTGGCGAGCGGGGGTCCATCGATACGCAGTATTTT. The V and J genes are TRBV20-1 and TRBJ2-3, with TRBD2 identical over 8 bases. The CDR3 spans 14 residues. The germline V gene has CDR1 DFQATT and CDR2 SNEGSKA (reference sequence). Trimming cost V 5 bases and J 6 bases; bases outside gene matches: 10.

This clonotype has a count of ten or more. CDR3 sequence: CASSPTSLGTEAFF. The CDR3, as DNA: TGTGCCAGCAGCCCCACCTCCTTGGGCACTGAAGCTTTCTTT. The chain couples TRBV7-2 to TRBJ1-1, with D unclear. With 5 bases removed from V and 4 bases from J, the gap between germline ends came to 14 bases. Germline values: CDR1 SGHTA, CDR2 FQGNSA. The CDR3 loop spans 14 amino acids.

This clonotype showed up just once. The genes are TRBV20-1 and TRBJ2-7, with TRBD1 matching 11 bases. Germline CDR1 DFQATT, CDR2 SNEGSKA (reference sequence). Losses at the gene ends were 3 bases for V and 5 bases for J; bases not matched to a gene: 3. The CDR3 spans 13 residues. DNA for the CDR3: TGCAGTGCTAGGGGACAGGGGGGCGACGAGCAGTACTTC. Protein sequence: CSARGQGGDEQYF.

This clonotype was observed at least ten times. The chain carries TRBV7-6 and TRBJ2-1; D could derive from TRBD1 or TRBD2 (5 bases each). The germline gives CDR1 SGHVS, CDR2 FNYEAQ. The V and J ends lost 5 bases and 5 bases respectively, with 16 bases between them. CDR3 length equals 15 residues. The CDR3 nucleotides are TGTGCCAGCAGCAACCCCCGGGGCTTCCACAATGAGCAGTTCTTC. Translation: CASSNPRGFHNEQFF.

This CDR3 is CASSEDEADLAKNIQYF. As DNA, the CDR3 is TGTGCCAGCAGTGAAGATGAGGCAGACCTAGCCAAAAACATTCAGTACTTC. The chain has TRBV6-1 and TRBJ2-4; D gene unclear. This CDR3 is built from 17 residues. Trimming cost V 1 base and J 0 bases, with 13 bases left between them. Germline lookup yields CDR1 MNHNS and CDR2 SASEGT.

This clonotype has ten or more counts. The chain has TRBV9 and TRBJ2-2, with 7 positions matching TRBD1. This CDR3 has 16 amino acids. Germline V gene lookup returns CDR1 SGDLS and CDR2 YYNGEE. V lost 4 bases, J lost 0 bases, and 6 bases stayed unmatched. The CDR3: CASSPRTGSNTGELFF. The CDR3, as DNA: TGTGCCAGCAGCCCCAGGACAGGTTCGAACACCGGGGAGCTGTTTTTT. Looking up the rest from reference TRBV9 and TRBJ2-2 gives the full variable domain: DSGVTQTPKHLITATGQRVTLRCSPRSGDLSVYWYQQSLDQGLQFLIQYYNGEERAKGNILERFSAQQFPDLHSELNLSSLELGDSALYFCASSPRTGSNTGELFFGEGSRLTVL.

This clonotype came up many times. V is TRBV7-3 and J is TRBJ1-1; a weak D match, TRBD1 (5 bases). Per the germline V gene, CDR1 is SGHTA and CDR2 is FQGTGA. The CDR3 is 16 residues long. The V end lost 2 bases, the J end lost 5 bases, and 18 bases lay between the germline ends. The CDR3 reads CASSLWQGPFATEAFF. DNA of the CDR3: TGTGCCAGCAGCTTATGGCAGGGCCCTTTTGCGACTGAAGCTTTCTTT.

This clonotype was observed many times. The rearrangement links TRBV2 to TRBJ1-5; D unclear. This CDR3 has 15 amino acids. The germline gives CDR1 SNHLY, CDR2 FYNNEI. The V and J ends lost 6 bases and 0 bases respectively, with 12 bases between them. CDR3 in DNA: TGTGCCAGCAGACCGGGTAGTTATAGCAATCAGCCCCAGCATTTT. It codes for CASRPGSYSNQPQHF.

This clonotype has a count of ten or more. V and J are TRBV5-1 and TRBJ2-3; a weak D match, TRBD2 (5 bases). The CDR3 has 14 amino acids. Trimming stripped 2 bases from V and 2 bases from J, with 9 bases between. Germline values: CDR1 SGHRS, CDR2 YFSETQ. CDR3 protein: CASSLSGNTDTQYF. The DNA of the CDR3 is TGCGCCAGCAGCTTAAGCGGAAACACAGATACGCAGTATTTT.

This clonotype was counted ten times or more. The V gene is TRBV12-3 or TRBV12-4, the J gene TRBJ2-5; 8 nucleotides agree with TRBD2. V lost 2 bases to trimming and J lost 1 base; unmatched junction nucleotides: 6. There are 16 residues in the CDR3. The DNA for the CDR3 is TGTGCCAGCAGTTTAAGTCTCGCGGGGGGCCAAGAGACCCAGTACTTC. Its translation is CASSLSLAGGQETQYF.

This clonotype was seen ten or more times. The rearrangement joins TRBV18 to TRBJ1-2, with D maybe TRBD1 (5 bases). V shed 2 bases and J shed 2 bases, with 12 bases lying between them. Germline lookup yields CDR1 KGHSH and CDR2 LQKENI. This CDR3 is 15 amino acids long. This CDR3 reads CASSPGVDINYGYTF. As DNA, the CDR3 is TGTGCCAGCTCACCAGGGGTGGACATCAACTATGGCTACACCTTC.

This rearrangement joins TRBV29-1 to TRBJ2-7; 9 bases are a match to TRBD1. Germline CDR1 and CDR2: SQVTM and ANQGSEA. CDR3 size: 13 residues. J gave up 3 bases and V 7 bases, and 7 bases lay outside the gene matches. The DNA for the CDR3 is TGCAGCGGGGGACAGGGACTCCACTACGAGCAGTACTTC. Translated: CSGGQGLHYEQYF.

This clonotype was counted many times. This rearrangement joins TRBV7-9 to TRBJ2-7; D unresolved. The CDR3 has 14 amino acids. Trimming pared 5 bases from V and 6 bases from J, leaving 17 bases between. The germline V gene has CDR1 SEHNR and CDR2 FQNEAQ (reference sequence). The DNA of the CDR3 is TGTGCCAGCAGCAATAACTTCATGAGCACCGAGCAGTACTTC. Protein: CASSNNFMSTEQYF.

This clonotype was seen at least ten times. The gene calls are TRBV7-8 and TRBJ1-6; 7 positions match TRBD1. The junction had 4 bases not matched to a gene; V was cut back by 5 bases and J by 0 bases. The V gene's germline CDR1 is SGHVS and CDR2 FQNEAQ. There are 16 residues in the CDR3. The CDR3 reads CASSRQGHSYNSPLHF. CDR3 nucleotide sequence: TGTGCCAGCAGCCGACAGGGTCACTCCTATAATTCACCCCTCCACTTT.